This TCR beta chain was sequenced in a study of cytotoxic CD8 clonotypes in ibrutinib-treated CLL. Overall study findings and caveats: While tracking circulating CD8+ T-cell counts, baseline clonality exceeded that of age-matched healthy donors.

The CDR3 runs 18 residues. Repertoires were generated with immunoSEQ multiplex PCR, while TCRdb's copy carries only in-frame clones and drops some. The table has 75,000 to 90,000 clones, 70% to 90% seen once; the top ten hold about 38%. Notes on this clone: The target antigen is unknown.

This specimen consisted of PBMCs, obtained after 24 months of ibrutinib treatment. The TCR was taken from a human donor with chronic lymphocytic leukemia. The rearrangement joins TRBV21-1 to TRBJ2-3; the listed D gene, TRBD1, was not tested against the DNA. TRBV21-1 is a pseudogene. The CDR3 region is CASGCPGQGAGRTDTQYF. CDR3 DNA sequence: TGTGCCAGCGGTTGCCCGGGACAGGGGGCAGGGAGGACAGATACGCAGTATTTT.